This passage covers 23 T cell receptor beta chains from one sample sequenced in a study of blood T cell repertoires in COVID-19 (dated by TCRdb to 2020 to 2021). Library prep was done by the immunoSEQ multiplex PCR assay. The clones in this table, taken by TCRdb from immuneACCESS, are in-frame only. Not every clone is retained; where verified, under half of the shortfall comes from an unresolved V gene, and the cause of the rest is unknown. The sample profile shows about 210,000 clones; 80% to 90% of them were found once. Around 1.5% of the sample is held by the ten biggest clonotypes. Specimen: peripheral blood. These TCRs come from a man aged 18 to 29 with active or convalescent COVID-19.

This clone has just one count. The rearrangement joins TRBV30 to TRBJ2-7; 13 nucleotides align to TRBD2. V lost 7 bases, J lost 3 bases, and 3 bases stayed unmatched. The V gene's germline CDR1 is GTSNPN and CDR2 SVGIG (reference sequence). This CDR3 comprises 13 residues. CDR3 nucleotide sequence: TGTGCCTCACTAGCGGGAGGGGGCTACGAGCAGTACTTC. Protein product: CASLAGGGYEQYF.

The chain combines TRBV6-5 with TRBJ1-2; 10 bases are a match to TRBD1. The length of the CDR3 is 14 residues. Per the germline V gene, CDR1 is MNHEY and CDR2 is SVGAGI. The V gene end was trimmed by 2 bases and the J gene end by 8 bases; junction bases not matched to a gene: 5. CDR3 loop: CASSYTGTGDGYTF. In DNA, the CDR3 is TGTGCCAGCAGTTACACCGGGACAGGGGACGGCTACACCTTC.

The CDR3: CASSPSDRGAFF. CDR3 bases: TGTGCCAGCTCACCTTCGGACAGGGGAGCTTTCTTT. The chain links TRBV18 to TRBJ1-1; 9 positions match TRBD1. The V gene end was trimmed by 3 bases and the J gene end by 10 bases; junction bases not matched to a gene: 3. This CDR3 spans 12 amino acids. Germline CDR1 is KGHSH and CDR2 is LQKENI. Full variable domain (remainder filled in from reference TRBV18 and TRBJ1-1): NAGVMQNPRHLVRRRGQEARLRCSPMKGHSHVYWYRQLPEEGLKFMVYLQKENIIDESGMPKERFSAEFPKEGPSILRIQQVVRGDSAAYFCASSPSDRGAFFGQGTRLTVV.

This chain uses TRBV9 with TRBJ1-1; 8 bases line up with TRBD1. This CDR3 is built from 16 residues. Germline values: CDR1 SGDLS, CDR2 YYNGEE. The J segment lost 1 base and the V segment lost 3 bases, leaving 8 bases of the junction unmatched. DNA for the CDR3: TGTGCCAGCAGCGCCACGGGACAGGATAGGAACACTGAAGCTTTCTTT. Its translation is CASSATGQDRNTEAFF.

The chain couples TRBV11-2 to TRBJ2-7; a possible D gene is TRBD2 (6 bases). The CDR3 extends over 14 amino acids. CDR1 and CDR2 from the germline V gene are SGHAT and FQNNGV. The ends were cut back, 3 bases at V and 2 bases at J, with 11 bases in the middle. The CDR3 here is CASSFLASTYEQYF. The CDR3, as DNA: TGTGCCAGCAGCTTCCTAGCGAGTACCTACGAGCAGTACTTC. Complete variable domain (other parts from reference TRBV11-2 and TRBJ2-7): EAGVAQSPRYKIIEKRQSVAFWCNPISGHATLYWYQQILGQGPKLLIQFQNNGVVDDSQLPKDRFSAERLKGVDSTLKIQPAKLEDSAVYLCASSFLASTYEQYFGPGTRLTVT.

The V and J genes are TRBV4-2 and TRBJ2-3; 8 bases line up with TRBD2. Germline V CDR1 and CDR2: LGHNA, YNFKEQ. The CDR3 loop spans 16 amino acids. The trim removed 4 bases at V and 4 bases at J, leaving 10 bases unmatched. CDR3 protein: CASSPESGRSADTQYF. For the CDR3, the DNA is TGTGCCAGCAGCCCAGAAAGCGGGAGAAGCGCAGATACGCAGTATTTT.

The sample holds one count of this clone. The rearrangement uses TRBV4-2 and TRBJ1-2; D ambiguous. The CDR3 length is 17 residues. The V end was cut by 0 bases, the J end by 0 bases, with 14 bases between. CDR1 is LGHNA and CDR2 is YNFKEQ in the germline V gene. CDR3 coding DNA: TGTGCCAGCAGCCAAGAAAGCGGGCTTTCCCCTAACTATGGCTACACCTTC. This codes for CASSQESGLSPNYGYTF.

The rearrangement links TRBV6-5 to TRBJ2-2, with 7 bases lining up with TRBD2. CDR3 size: 15 residues. From germline, CDR1 is MNHEY and CDR2 SVGAGI. Losses at the gene ends were 4 bases for V and 6 bases for J; bases not matched to a gene: 8. For the CDR3, the DNA is TGTGCCAGCAGTTGGGGGGGTCGGGTTGCCGGGGAGCTGTTTTTT. Its protein product is CASSWGGRVAGELFF.

The chain carries TRBV7-8 and TRBJ1-5, with D perhaps TRBD1 (6 bases). The CDR3 covers 15 residues. Trimming removed 1 base from V and 3 bases from J, with 10 bases in between. Germline CDR1 reads SGHVS; CDR2 reads FQNEAQ. In DNA, the CDR3 is TGTGCCAGCAGCTTAGAGGGACAAGTCAATCAGCCCCAGCATTTT. As protein: CASSLEGQVNQPQHF.

This clone was recorded once. The genes are TRBV5-1 and TRBJ1-2; D might be TRBD1 (5 bases). The CDR3 is 13 residues long. Trimming removed 0 bases from V and 4 bases from J, with 7 bases in between. Germline loops: CDR1 SGHRS, CDR2 YFSETQ. Here the CDR3 DNA reads TGCGCCAGCAGCTTGGATGACAGCTATGGCTACACCTTC. Its translation is CASSLDDSYGYTF.

J is TRBJ1-3 and V is TRBV7-9; no clear D gene. There are 16 residues in the CDR3. In germline, CDR1 is SEHNR, CDR2 FQNEAQ (reference sequence). V was shortened by 1 base and J by 2 bases, with 12 bases between the two germline ends. CDR3 bases: TGTGCCAGCAGCTTAGGTGGATGGACTGCTGGAAACACCATATATTTT. As protein: CASSLGGWTAGNTIYF.

The chain's CDR3 is CASSLTGTDQPQHF. CDR3 nucleotide sequence: TGCGCCAGCAGCCTGACAGGTACCGATCAGCCCCAGCATTTT. The V call is TRBV10-2, the J call TRBJ1-5; a possible D gene is TRBD1 (6 bases). Germline V gene sequence: CDR1 WSHSY, CDR2 SAAADI. The CDR3 spans 14 residues. Trimming removed 6 bases from V and 5 bases from J, with 14 bases in between.

This chain connects TRBV2 to TRBJ1-5; a weak D match, TRBD1 (5 bases). The CDR3 contains 15 residues. CDR1 is SNHLY, CDR2 FYNNEI, per germline. V was trimmed by 3 bases and J by 7 bases, leaving 16 bases between them. The CDR3 region has the DNA TGTGCCAGCAGTGATAGTACAGGAAGGGGACAGCCCCAGCATTTT. It specifies CASSDSTGRGQPQHF.

The CDR3 here is CASSLGTGADGYTF. The DNA of the CDR3 is TGTGCCAGCAGCCTTGGGACAGGGGCCGATGGCTACACCTTC. This rearrangement joins TRBV7-9 to TRBJ1-2; 10 bases agree with TRBD1. Per germline, CDR1 SEHNR and CDR2 FQNEAQ (reference sequence). V was pared by 5 bases and J by 6 bases, with 6 bases of the junction left unmatched. This CDR3 region has 14 residues. The variable domain in full, with the rest retrieved from reference TRBV7-9 and TRBJ1-2, is DTGVSQNPRHKITKRGQNVTFRCDPISEHNRLYWYRQTLGQGPEFLTYFQNEAQLEKSRLLSDRFSAERPKGSFSTLEIQRTEQGDSAMYLCASSLGTGADGYTFGSGTRLTVV.

V usage is TRBV5-8 and J usage is TRBJ1-3; unclear D gene. The CDR3 is 15 amino acids. Between the trimmed V and J ends, which lost 6 bases and 0 bases, there was a span of 13 bases. Germline V lookup: CDR1 SGHTS, CDR2 YDEGEE. Here the CDR3 DNA reads TGTGCCAGCACCAACTCACCGAGCTCTGGAAACACCATATATTTT. It yields the protein CASTNSPSSGNTIYF.

The gene calls are TRBV28 and TRBJ1-4; TRBD1 is a possible D gene (5 bases). In germline, CDR1 is MDHEN, CDR2 SYDVKM. Trimming took 2 bases from V and 8 from J, leaving 12 bases between them. The CDR3 consists of 14 residues. Here the CDR3 DNA reads TGTGCCAGCAGTTTAGGGGGGGTAGGCGAAAAACTGTTTTTT. It codes for CASSLGGVGEKLFF.

The V gene is TRBV28, the J gene TRBJ2-7, with a tentative D call TRBD2 (6 bases). The CDR3 loop spans 12 amino acids. Germline V gene lookup returns CDR1 MDHEN and CDR2 SYDVKM. Trimming left V 8 bases short and J 6 bases short, with 14 bases between. CDR3 in DNA: TGTGCCAGCCGCCGCGGGGTATCCGAGCAGTACTTC. This sequence encodes CASRRGVSEQYF.

This clone was recorded a few times. The identical CDR3 is also encoded by other nucleotide sequences in the sample. The chain has TRBV5-1 and TRBJ2-2, with 7 bases matching TRBD2. This CDR3 has 16 amino acids. V lost 1 base and J lost 7; bases outside the gene matches: 10. Germline-derived CDR1 and CDR2 are SGHRS and YFSETQ. CDR3 coding DNA: TGCGCCAGCAGCTTGATTGGACGGGGGGAGTTCGGGGAGCTGTTTTTT. Protein: CASSLIGRGEFGELFF.

The chain employs TRBV6-5 and TRBJ2-3, with D possibly being TRBD2 (5 bases). Germline-derived CDR1 and CDR2 are MNHEY and SVGAGI. V was trimmed by 8 bases and J by 6 bases, leaving 12 bases between them. This CDR3 spans 12 amino acids. This CDR3 is CASATRRDTQYF. DNA of the CDR3: TGTGCCAGCGCAACCCGGAGGGATACGCAGTATTTT.

V gene TRBV3-1 (or the pseudogene TRBV3-2) combines with J gene TRBJ2-5; no clear D. Germline V lookup: CDR1 LGHDT, CDR2 YNNKEL (reference sequence). Trimming cost V 0 bases and J 4 bases, with 9 bases left between them. This CDR3 is built from 14 residues. The CDR3 nucleotides are TGTGCCAGCAGCCAAGATGCGCGGTTAGAGACCCAGTACTTC. The encoded protein is CASSQDARLETQYF.

The chain recombines TRBV6-6 with TRBJ2-3, with TRBD2 as a possible D gene (6 bases). Per germline, CDR1 MNHNY and CDR2 SVGAGI (reference sequence). The germline V and J ends were trimmed by 4 bases and 4 bases, with 15 bases remaining between them. The CDR3 is 15 residues long. The CDR3 loop reads CASSSGRESSDTQYF. The CDR3 DNA follows: TGTGCCAGCAGTTCCGGTCGGGAGTCCTCAGATACGCAGTATTTT.

This clone was detected only once. The genes are TRBV30 and TRBJ1-2, with a weak D call TRBD1 (5 bases). V was pared by 4 bases and J by 8 bases, with 20 bases between. The CDR3 is 14 amino acids. Germline V gene lookup returns CDR1 GTSNPN and CDR2 SVGIG (reference sequence). The CDR3 DNA reads as TGTGCCTGGACCCCCGGGGGTGGACTCTCCGGCTACACCTTC. Translating gives CAWTPGGGLSGYTF.

The chain has TRBV11-1 and TRBJ2-7; 7 bases line up with TRBD1. The ends lost 4 bases at V and 5 bases at J; junction bases unmatched: 14. Germline lookup yields CDR1 SGHAT and CDR2 FQDESV (reference sequence). The CDR3 totals 16 residues. The CDR3, as DNA: TGTGCCAGCAGCTCACACAGGGGCCCAGGGTCCGACGAGCAGTACTTC. Amino acids: CASSSHRGPGSDEQYF. Using reference TRBV11-1 and TRBJ2-7 for the parts outside the CDR3, the full variable domain is EAEVAQSPRYKITEKSQAVAFWCDPISGHATLYWYRQILGQGPELLVQFQDESVVDDSQLPKDRFSAERLKGVDSTLKIQPAELGDSAMYLCASSSHRGPGSDEQYFGPGTRLTVT.